Detailed here is one TCR beta chain. Antigen: not known. Sequenced by immunoSEQ multiplex PCR; TCRdb stores in-frame clones only, minus some. The table lists approximately 6,000 clones, just under 80% of them singletons. The sample originates from a study of immune evolution from preneoplasia to lung adenocarcinoma. Broader study findings: Later-stage lesions appeared to have more T cells, more diversity, less clonality. From normal lung to invasive adenocarcinoma, top clone frequencies appeared to decrease.

H&E slides confirmed each diagnosis, reviewed by two pathologists independently. Macro-dissection enriched premalignant or tumor cells before nucleic acid extraction. The CDR3 is 15 residues long. Germline V gene data show CDR1 as MNHEY and CDR2 as SMNVEV (reference sequence). Trimming took off 6 bases at V and 4 bases at J, with 18 bases between the two ends. The receptor was derived from a person between 60 and 79 years old with lung adenocarcinoma. Sequencing was performed on FFPE minimally invasive lung adenocarcinoma tissue. The chain carries TRBV27 and TRBJ1-2; possibly TRBD1 for D (5 bases). CDR3 in amino acids: CASRAMGTGIYGYTF. DNA for the CDR3: TGTGCCAGCAGGGCGATGGGGACTGGAATCTATGGCTACACCTTC.